These 29 T cell receptor beta chains were all obtained from the same sample, sequenced in a study of shared clonotypes between healthy human individuals. TCRdb keeps only in-frame clones here, not all; method: immunoSEQ multiplex PCR. The sample carries 2 million to 2.5 million clones, just over 90% recorded once. Naive CD8 cells were CD45RO-negative, positively selected for CCR7, excluding terminally differentiated effector memory CD45RA+ cells. The specimen was naive CD8+ T cells from PBMCs. These receptor sequences come from a man aged 18 to 30 in good health. Some clones in this sample may be carry-over from other donors' samples.

CDR3 protein: CASSSGGFGYEQYF. For the CDR3, the DNA is TGTGCCAGCAGCTCCGGGGGTTTTGGGTACGAGCAGTACTTC. The rearrangement links TRBV11-3 to TRBJ2-7; tentatively, D is TRBD2 (6 bases). Germline assignment: CDR1 SGHNT and CDR2 YENEEA. V was pared by 4 bases and J by 4 bases, with 14 bases between. CDR3 length equals 14 residues.

This chain connects TRBV10-3 to TRBJ1-1, with 8 bases fitting TRBD1. The germline CDR1 and CDR2 sequences are ENHRY and SYGVKD. The CDR3 has 14 amino acids. After removal of 6 bases from V and 2 bases from J, the junction contained 5 bases not matched to a gene. CDR3 sequence reads: CAISWTGINTEAFF. Here the CDR3 DNA reads TGTGCCATCAGCTGGACAGGGATCAACACTGAAGCTTTCTTT.

DNA of the CDR3: TGTGCCAGCAGTTCCATAGGGGCCCTTAGTACTGAAGCTTTCTTT. Its translation is CASSSIGALSTEAFF. This sequence joins TRBV27 and TRBJ1-1; TRBD1 is a possible D gene (5 bases). V was shortened by 4 bases and J by 5 bases, with 17 bases between the two germline ends. The CDR3 loop spans 15 amino acids. Looked up from germline, CDR1 is MNHEY and CDR2 is SMNVEV (reference sequence).

This CDR3 is CASSHGQGDTGELFF. DNA for the CDR3: TGCGCCAGCAGCCACGGACAGGGGGACACCGGGGAGCTGTTTTTT. This chain uses TRBV4-1 with TRBJ2-2; 10 nucleotides line up with TRBD1. This CDR3 is 15 amino acids long. Germline CDR1 is MGHRA and CDR2 is YSYEKL. The V and J ends lost 3 bases and 3 bases, in that order; junction bases with no gene match: 1.

This rearrangement joins TRBV6-5 to TRBJ1-1; D is uncertain. V was clipped by 0 bases and J by 6 bases, with 8 bases between them. CDR1 and CDR2 (germline): MNHEY, SVGAGI. The CDR3 covers 13 residues. The CDR3: CASSYSGGAEAFF. The CDR3 DNA reads TGTGCCAGCAGTTACTCGGGCGGTGCTGAAGCTTTCTTT.

This chain links TRBV13 with TRBJ2-5; D gene unclear. V lost 5 bases, J lost 5 bases, and 12 bases lay in between. Looked up from germline, CDR1 is PRHDT and CDR2 is FYEKMQ (reference sequence). CDR3 size: 13 residues. DNA for the CDR3: TGTGCCAGCAGCAAAGGACGGACGGAGACCCAGTACTTC. This translates into CASSKGRTETQYF.

The CDR3 loop reads CASRPTGFNEKLFF. The CDR3 DNA follows: TGTGCCAGCAGACCGACAGGCTTTAATGAAAAACTGTTTTTT. The chain carries TRBV2 and TRBJ1-4; TRBD1 might be the D (6 bases). The CDR3 length is 14 residues. CDR1 is SNHLY, CDR2 FYNNEI, per germline. V was clipped by 6 bases and J by 4 bases, with 12 bases between them.

For this clone: This sample includes further DNA sequences coding for the same CDR3. The V call is TRBV7-9, the J call TRBJ2-7, with TRBD2 matching over 11 bases. The CDR3 is 15 amino acids. V lost 5 bases, J lost 3 bases, and 6 bases stayed unmatched. Germline values: CDR1 SEHNR, CDR2 FQNEAQ (reference sequence). CDR3 coding DNA: TGTGCCAGCAGCCCCGGGACTAGCGGAGGCTACGAGCAGTACTTC. Its translation is CASSPGTSGGYEQYF.

This chain links TRBV5-8 with TRBJ2-3; D is perhaps TRBD2 (6 bases). Germline V gives CDR1 SGHTS, CDR2 YDEGEE. Trimming shortened V by 2 bases and J by 4 bases, and 11 bases separated the two germline ends. The CDR3 loop spans 14 amino acids. Here the CDR3 reads CASSFRGSADTQYF. The DNA for the CDR3 is TGTGCCAGCAGCTTTCGGGGGAGTGCAGATACGCAGTATTTT.

This chain connects TRBV29-1 to TRBJ2-7; 11 nucleotides agree with TRBD2. V gave up 1 base and J gave up 2 bases; unmatched junction bases: 7. CDR3 length: 16 amino acids. The germline gives CDR1 SQVTM, CDR2 ANQGSEA. The CDR3 nucleotides are TGCAGCGTTGAAGTATGGCTAGCGGGAGGTACCTACGAGCAGTACTTC. Translated: CSVEVWLAGGTYEQYF.

The chain joins TRBV27 to TRBJ2-1, with 10 positions matching TRBD1. V shed 6 bases and J 8 bases; nucleotides not matched to a gene: 13. The germline CDR1 and CDR2 sequences are MNHEY and SMNVEV (reference sequence). There are 16 residues in the CDR3. CDR3 in amino acids: CASRFSDRGRGDEQFF. CDR3 nucleotides: TGTGCCAGCAGATTCTCCGACAGGGGGCGGGGGGATGAGCAGTTCTTC.

On this clone itself: The same CDR3 also results from other DNA sequences found in this sample. The V and J genes are TRBV9 and TRBJ1-1; D is undetermined. Germline V gives CDR1 SGDLS, CDR2 YYNGEE. The CDR3 extends over 15 amino acids. With 0 bases removed from V and 0 bases from J, the gap between germline ends came to 9 bases. This CDR3 is CASSVGVGLNTEAFF. In DNA, the CDR3 is TGTGCCAGCAGCGTAGGGGTAGGATTGAACACTGAAGCTTTCTTT.

V usage is TRBV28 and J usage is TRBJ2-5; tentatively, D is TRBD2 (6 bases). CDR3 length equals 16 residues. V dropped 6 bases and J dropped 1 base, with 18 bases sitting between them. From germline, CDR1 is MDHEN and CDR2 SYDVKM. CDR3 bases: TGTGCCAGCAGCCCCCCGGCAGGGACTCTCCAAGAGACCCAGTACTTC. Amino acid sequence: CASSPPAGTLQETQYF.

The genes are TRBV29-1 and TRBJ2-7; tentative D call: TRBD1 (5 bases). The germline V gene has CDR1 SQVTM and CDR2 ANQGSEA. The CDR3 has 13 amino acids. Trimming left V 4 bases short and J 1 base short, with 11 bases between. The CDR3 protein is CSVVARESYEQYF. DNA for the CDR3: TGCAGCGTTGTAGCCAGGGAATCCTACGAGCAGTACTTC.

The chain employs TRBV4-1 and TRBJ2-1; D remains unclear. The CDR3 spans 16 residues. Germline lookup yields CDR1 MGHRA and CDR2 YSYEKL. V lost 1 base, J lost 0 bases, and 10 bases lay in between. Written as DNA, the CDR3 is TGCGCCAGCAGCCAAGGTCACCTCGGCTCCTACAATGAGCAGTTCTTC. It translates to CASSQGHLGSYNEQFF.

The chain employs TRBV11-2 and TRBJ1-5; unclear D gene. CDR3 length: 15 residues. Germline assignment: CDR1 SGHAT and CDR2 FQNNGV. Trimming took off 5 bases at V and 0 bases at J, with 11 bases between the two ends. In DNA form, the CDR3 reads TGTGCCAGCAGCCTAGGACCGTATAGCAATCAGCCCCAGCATTTT. This translates into CASSLGPYSNQPQHF.

The chain combines TRBV10-3 with TRBJ2-7; D is tentatively TRBD1 or TRBD2 (5 bases each). This CDR3 spans 15 amino acids. Between the trimmed V and J ends, which lost 10 bases and 5 bases, there was a span of 24 bases. Germline V gene sequence: CDR1 ENHRY, CDR2 SYGVKD. The CDR3 region is CATTIGAGSSNEQYF. The CDR3 region has the DNA TGTGCCACTACAATCGGGGCAGGGAGCAGCAACGAGCAGTACTTC.

This clone was seen only once. V is TRBV7-9 and J is TRBJ1-1, with D uncertain. The CDR3 runs to 14 residues. V lost 2 bases to trimming and J lost 4 bases, with 11 bases between them. Per germline, CDR1 SEHNR and CDR2 FQNEAQ (reference sequence). CDR3 coding DNA: TGTGCCAGCAGCTTAACTAACAGCCTCACTGAAGCTTTCTTT. Protein product: CASSLTNSLTEAFF.

The chain is built from TRBV7-9 and TRBJ2-1; possible D gene TRBD1, 5 bases. Germline V gives CDR1 SEHNR, CDR2 FQNEAQ (reference sequence). V shed 5 bases and J shed 5 bases, with 10 bases lying between them. The CDR3 loop spans 13 amino acids. This CDR3 is CASSQTENNEQFF. The CDR3 nucleotides read TGTGCCAGCAGCCAGACAGAAAACAATGAGCAGTTCTTC.

V and J are TRBV5-1 and TRBJ2-1; D is perhaps TRBD2 (6 bases). The CDR3 sequence is 15 residues long. CDR1 is SGHRS and CDR2 is YFSETQ in the germline V gene. Trimming removed 0 bases from V and 7 bases from J, with 14 bases in between. The CDR3 protein is CASSLDQGLNNEQFF. CDR3 nucleotides: TGCGCCAGCAGCTTGGATCAAGGACTAAATAATGAGCAGTTCTTC.

This rearrangement joins TRBV4-1 to TRBJ2-1, with 7 positions matching TRBD1. The CDR3 totals 16 residues. Germline CDR1 and CDR2: MGHRA and YSYEKL. Unmatched junction bases numbered 3, after V lost 1 base and J lost 0 bases. CDR3 sequence reads: CASSQAPGGSYNEQFF. The DNA of the CDR3 is TGCGCCAGCAGCCAAGCCCCAGGGGGCTCCTACAATGAGCAGTTCTTC.

The gene calls are TRBV30 and TRBJ2-7; D uncertain. Trimming took 0 bases from V and 2 from J, leaving 14 bases between them. The CDR3 runs 15 residues. Germline CDR1 GTSNPN, CDR2 SVGIG (reference sequence). CDR3 coding DNA: TGTGCCTGGAGTGTGGCAGTGCAAACCCCCTACGAGCAGTACTTC. Translated: CAWSVAVQTPYEQYF. The whole variable domain, filled in from reference TRBV30 and TRBJ2-7, reads SQTIHQWPATLVQPVGSPLSLECTVEGTSNPNLYWYRQAAGRGLQLLFYSVGIGQISSEVPQNLSASRPQDRQFILSSKKLLLSDSGFYLCAWSVAVQTPYEQYFGPGTRLTVT.

This clone was detected only once. It may be a read error: a sequence one base away is much more abundant. The same CDR3 also results from other DNA sequences found in this sample. V usage is TRBV28 and J usage is TRBJ2-7; perhaps D is TRBD1 or TRBD2 (5 bases each). Germline CDR1 is MDHEN and CDR2 is SYDVKM. This CDR3 contains 13 residues. V was pared by 3 bases and J by 2 bases, with 8 bases between. The CDR3 here is CASSLGRTYEQYF. CDR3 bases: TGTGCCAGCAGTTTGGGACGGACCTACGAGCAGTACTTC.

The genes are TRBV29-1 and TRBJ2-6; the D is unclear. CDR1 is SQVTM and CDR2 is ANQGSEA in the germline V gene. V lost 6 bases and J lost 2, with 11 bases in between. CDR3 size: 14 residues. The CDR3 here is CSVVGLPGANVLTF. The CDR3 coding sequence is TGCAGCGTCGTAGGGCTTCCTGGGGCCAACGTCCTGACTTTC.

The CDR3 is CASSPGTSVSGELFF. CDR3 in DNA: TGTGCCAGCAGCCCCGGGACTAGCGTTTCCGGGGAGCTGTTTTTT. The rearrangement joins TRBV7-6 to TRBJ2-2; 10 bases align to TRBD2. The V gene end was trimmed by 5 bases and the J gene end by 6 bases; junction bases not matched to a gene: 6. This CDR3 has 15 residues. Germline values: CDR1 SGHVS, CDR2 FNYEAQ.

The chain is built from TRBV28 and TRBJ1-3; D unresolved. The CDR3 is 15 amino acids. V was shortened by 0 bases and J by 0 bases, with 6 bases between the two germline ends. Germline V CDR1 and CDR2: MDHEN, SYDVKM. The CDR3: CASSLWGNSGNTIYF. In nucleotides, the CDR3 is TGTGCCAGCAGTTTATGGGGGAACTCTGGAAACACCATATATTTT.

The genes are TRBV4-1 and TRBJ1-2; D is perhaps TRBD1 (5 bases). From germline, CDR1 is MGHRA and CDR2 YSYEKL. Trimming pared 7 bases from V and 7 bases from J, leaving 25 bases between. The CDR3 is 16 amino acids. For the CDR3, the DNA is TGCGCCAGCATCAAGACTATCGGCAGGGAATCGGGTGGCTACACCTTC. Protein sequence: CASIKTIGRESGGYTF.

This sequence joins TRBV11-1 and TRBJ2-7; D not certain. The CDR3 totals 13 residues. CDR1 SGHAT and CDR2 FQDESV come from the germline V gene (reference sequence). The V and J ends lost 4 bases and 1 base respectively, with 8 bases between them. CDR3 nucleotides: TGTGCCAGCAGCTCCCGTCCTTCCTACGAGCAGTACTTC. Its protein product is CASSSRPSYEQYF.

Concerning this clone: At the DNA level, this CDR3 is encoded by other sequences in the same sample as well. The rearrangement uses TRBV28 and TRBJ1-4, with 7 bases identical to TRBD1. Germline CDR1 is MDHEN and CDR2 is SYDVKM. After removal of 3 bases from V and 6 bases from J, the junction contained 4 bases not matched to a gene. The CDR3 sequence is 14 residues long. CDR3 protein: CASSFPGGDEKLFF. The DNA of the CDR3 is TGTGCCAGCAGTTTCCCAGGGGGTGATGAAAAACTGTTTTTT.